This section outlines one TCR beta chain sequence together with its context. Grouping used clinical history reported by participants in a survey and questionnaire. The sample belongs to a study of blood T cell repertoires in COVID-19. Repertoires were generated with immunoSEQ multiplex PCR, while TCRdb's copy carries only in-frame clones and drops some. The sample lists 250,000 to 300,000 clones; approximately 80% were seen once. V lost 6 bases to trimming and J lost 10 bases; unmatched junction nucleotides: 15. The CDR3 totals 16 residues. CDR1 and CDR2 from the germline V gene are MDHEN and SYDVKM. The sample comprised PBMCs or T cells enriched from blood (not recorded which). The receptor was derived from a middle-aged man who had been exposed to COVID-19. The J gene is TRBJ1-6, the V gene TRBV28, with 7 bases aligning to TRBD1. Written as DNA, the CDR3 is TGTGCCAGCAGATCTTCCTCCGGGACAGATTTCTCACCCCTCCACTTT. Translated, it gives CASRSSSGTDFSPLHF.